The next 11 T cell receptor beta chains were all read from a single sample in a study of blood T cell repertoires in COVID-19. Sequencing used immunoSEQ multiplex PCR; TCRdb keeps in-frame clones, though not all of them. The table has about 150,000 clones, 80% to 90% seen once. Sequencing was performed on peripheral blood. These receptors were obtained from a man between 65 and 79 years old with acute or convalescent COVID-19.

CDR3 sequence: CASSFSSGQWNTEAFF. The CDR3 DNA reads as TGTGCCAGCAGTTTTTCGAGCGGACAGTGGAACACTGAAGCTTTCTTT. V and J are TRBV28 and TRBJ1-1, with a weak D call TRBD1 (6 bases). Germline values: CDR1 MDHEN, CDR2 SYDVKM. CDR3 size: 16 residues. With 3 bases removed from V and 1 base from J, the gap between germline ends came to 15 bases. Full variable domain (rest looked up from reference TRBV28 and TRBJ1-1): DVKVTQSSRYLVKRTGEKVFLECVQDMDHENMFWYRQDPGLGLRLIYFSYDVKMKEKGDIPEGYSVSREKKERFSLILESASTNQTSMYLCASSFSSGQWNTEAFFGQGTRLTVV.

This clone was observed a handful of times. V gene TRBV28 combines with J gene TRBJ1-2; D is unclear. V gave up 2 bases and J gave up 4 bases, with 11 bases separating them. This CDR3 region has 14 residues. CDR1 and CDR2 (germline): MDHEN, SYDVKM. The DNA of the CDR3 is TGTGCCAGCAGTTTAAGATTGTCGGTCTATGGCTACACCTTC. Translating it yields CASSLRLSVYGYTF.

The chain is built from TRBV11-2 and TRBJ1-1, with a weak D call TRBD1 (6 bases). The CDR3 is 13 residues long. CDR1 SGHAT and CDR2 FQNNGV come from the germline V gene. With 2 bases removed from V and 5 bases from J, the gap between germline ends came to 9 bases. The CDR3 DNA is TGTGCCAGCAGCTTAACCCAGGGGACTGAAGCTTTCTTT. Translated: CASSLTQGTEAFF.

The gene calls are TRBV6-2 or TRBV6-3 and TRBJ2-2, with no clear D. This CDR3 has 11 amino acids. The V end lost 4 bases, the J end lost 10 bases, and 7 bases lay between the germline ends. CDR1 MNHEY and CDR2 SVGEGT come from the germline V gene. CDR3 DNA sequence: TGTGCCAGCAGTTTAGTTTCGGAGCTGTTTTTT. This translates into CASSLVSELFF.

This clone was seen a few times. The genes are TRBV20-1 and TRBJ1-2; unclear D gene. Trimming took 1 base from V and 9 from J, leaving 6 bases between them. The length of the CDR3 is 10 residues. Per the germline V gene, CDR1 is DFQATT and CDR2 is SNEGSKA (reference sequence). CDR3 in amino acids: CSARVVSYTF. CDR3 DNA: TGCAGTGCTAGAGTTGTAAGCTACACCTTC.

CDR3 in amino acids: CASRSKGVGTGELFF. The CDR3 bases are TGTGCCAGCAGATCCAAGGGGGTAGGCACCGGGGAGCTGTTTTTT. J is TRBJ2-2 and V is TRBV6-5; possibly TRBD1 for D (6 bases). V was cut by 6 bases and J by 4 bases, with 15 bases left in between. From germline, CDR1 is MNHEY and CDR2 SVGAGI. This CDR3 comprises 15 residues.

This clone was recorded once. The rearrangement links TRBV9 to TRBJ2-7; D gene unclear. The V end was cut by 0 bases, the J end by 4 bases, with 14 bases between. Germline lookup yields CDR1 SGDLS and CDR2 YYNGEE. This CDR3 is 15 amino acids long. The CDR3 DNA reads TGTGCCAGCAGCGTAGAATCGGTTGAGTTTTACGAGCAGTACTTC. Encoded protein: CASSVESVEFYEQYF.

This clone was found once. The V and J genes are TRBV28 and TRBJ1-2; TRBD1 aligns across 9 bases. The V segment lost 5 bases and the J segment 7 bases; nucleotides outside the gene matches: 11. The CDR3 length is 15 residues. Germline V lookup: CDR1 MDHEN, CDR2 SYDVKM. This CDR3 is CASSVSGQGPVGYTF. DNA for the CDR3: TGTGCCAGCAGTGTCTCGGGACAGGGCCCCGTTGGCTACACCTTC.

J is TRBJ2-4 and V is TRBV19; tentatively, D is TRBD2 (5 bases). V was pared by 7 bases and J by 2 bases, with 12 bases between. Per the germline V gene, CDR1 is LNHDA and CDR2 is SQIVND (reference sequence). The CDR3 spans 14 residues. The DNA for the CDR3 is TGTGCCAGTACGGCGGGCGGGTCCAAAAACATTCAGTACTTC. It encodes CASTAGGSKNIQYF.

This chain links TRBV19 with TRBJ2-7, with a tentative D call TRBD2 (6 bases). V lost 4 bases and J 6 bases, leaving 7 bases between the germline ends. Germline CDR1 is LNHDA and CDR2 is SQIVND (reference sequence). The CDR3 is 11 amino acids. The CDR3: CASSTGSEQYF. The CDR3 DNA sequence: TGTGCCAGTAGTACCGGGAGCGAGCAGTACTTC.

This chain links TRBV29-1 with TRBJ2-1, with 9 nucleotides matching TRBD2. CDR1 is SQVTM and CDR2 is ANQGSEA in the germline V gene. This CDR3 comprises 15 residues. J lost 5 bases, V lost 7 bases, and 12 bases had no gene match. The CDR3 DNA reads TGCAGCGCCGGGCGGCGGGAGGGCCTCGACAATGAGCAGTTCTTC. Protein product: CSAGRREGLDNEQFF.